Listed here are 8 T cell receptor beta chains from one sample, sequenced in a study of cytomegalovirus exposure and HLA in healthy donors (dated by TCRdb to the late 2010s). The library was prepared using the immunoSEQ multiplex PCR assay. A mixture of 60 forward primers for TCR Vbeta segments and 13 reverse primers for TCR Jbeta segments was used in the multiplex PCR. TCRdb holds this immuneACCESS table with in-frame rearrangements only. Some clones are missing; in checked studies, unresolved V genes explain under half, and the rest has no known cause. In this sample the table shows 150,000 to 250,000 clones, roughly 85% of which occur a single time. The biggest ten clones account for about 4.6% of the sample. Material for sequencing was PBMCs. Source of these receptors: a woman aged 30 to 39 in good health and CMV-seropositive.

The V gene is TRBV7-8, the J gene TRBJ1-2; D not certain. The CDR3 has 15 amino acids. The V end lost 5 bases, the J end lost 1 base, and 14 bases lay between the germline ends. The germline V gene encodes CDR1 SGHVS and CDR2 FQNEAQ. DNA for the CDR3: TGTGCCAGCAGCCAGACCGACATCATTAACTATGGCTACACCTTC. Its translation is CASSQTDIINYGYTF.

The chain has TRBV5-8 and TRBJ1-5; D may be TRBD1 (6 bases). The CDR3 is 16 residues long. CDR1 is SGHTS, CDR2 YDEGEE, per germline. The ends were cut back, 0 bases at V and 1 base at J, with 11 bases in the middle. Here the CDR3 DNA reads TGTGCCAGCAGCTTGGGAGGGGGTGGAAGCAATCAGCCCCAGCATTTT. It yields the protein CASSLGGGGSNQPQHF.

The chain uses TRBV5-5 and TRBJ2-2, with D possibly matching TRBD2 (5 bases). The V gene's germline CDR1 is SGHKS and CDR2 YYEKEE (reference sequence). The CDR3 spans 12 residues. Trimming took off 6 bases at V and 4 bases at J, with 7 bases between the two ends. CDR3 DNA: TGTGCCAGCACCGCGGGCACCGGGGAGCTGTTTTTT. Encoded protein: CASTAGTGELFF.

This rearrangement joins TRBV19 to TRBJ2-3; D possibly corresponds to TRBD2 (5 bases). Deletions cut 4 bases from V and 1 base from J, with 9 bases between. CDR1 and CDR2 from the germline V gene are LNHDA and SQIVND (reference sequence). The CDR3 is 14 residues long. CDR3 in amino acids: CASSSFGGTDTQYF. The CDR3 coding sequence is TGTGCCAGTAGTAGCTTCGGGGGCACAGATACGCAGTATTTT. Using reference TRBV19 and TRBJ2-3 for the parts outside the CDR3, the full variable domain is DGGITQSPKYLFRKEGQNVTLSCEQNLNHDAMYWYRQDPGQGLRLIYYSQIVNDFQKGDIAEGYSVSREKKESFPLTVTSAQKNPTAFYLCASSSFGGTDTQYFGPGTRLTVL.

This clone was counted a few times. The chain has TRBV5-6 and TRBJ2-7; 8 bases line up with TRBD1. The trim removed 3 bases at V and 5 bases at J, leaving 13 bases unmatched. This CDR3 has 16 amino acids. Germline V CDR1 and CDR2: SGHDT, YYEEEE. The CDR3 spells CASSSWAGGFQDEQYF. The CDR3 DNA follows: TGTGCCAGCAGCTCGTGGGCAGGGGGCTTCCAGGACGAGCAGTACTTC.

The chain combines TRBV5-5 with TRBJ2-7, with 9 bases fitting TRBD1. The CDR3 runs 19 residues. Losses at the gene ends were 2 bases for V and 4 bases for J; bases not matched to a gene: 19. Germline loops: CDR1 SGHKS, CDR2 YYEKEE (reference sequence). This CDR3 reads CASSLRGQGYGLGAYEQYF. In DNA, the CDR3 is TGTGCCAGCAGCTTAAGAGGACAGGGGTACGGTCTGGGTGCGTACGAGCAGTACTTC.

J is TRBJ2-5 and V is TRBV6-1, with D perhaps matching TRBD1 (6 bases). Trimming pared 6 bases from V and 2 bases from J, leaving 10 bases between. Germline CDR1 is MNHNS and CDR2 is SASEGT. This CDR3 is built from 13 residues. CDR3 residues: CASRVDSQETQYF. For the CDR3, the DNA is TGTGCCAGCAGAGTGGACAGTCAAGAGACCCAGTACTTC.

This clone was detected a few times. The J gene is TRBJ2-5, the V gene TRBV15, with D tentatively TRBD1 (6 bases). V gave up 0 bases and J gave up 2 bases, with 10 bases separating them. The CDR3 is made up of 15 amino acids. The germline V gene has CDR1 LNHNV and CDR2 YYDKDF (reference sequence). The chain's CDR3 is CATSRDNRVQETQYF. The DNA of the CDR3 is TGTGCCACCAGCAGAGATAACAGGGTTCAAGAGACCCAGTACTTC.